The 25 T cell receptor beta chains below all came from one sample that was sequenced in a study of T cell changes during pregnancy in multiple sclerosis. Generated by immunoSEQ multiplex PCR, the TCRdb table keeps only in-frame clones and is missing some. The sample holds around 59,000 clones; roughly nine tenths are singletons and the top ten take approximately 0.8%. Source: CD4+ T cells from peripheral blood mononuclear cells, taken in the first trimester of pregnancy. The receptors were sampled from a female donor with multiple sclerosis, enrolled in a pregnancy study.

The CDR3 DNA sequence: TGTGCCAGCAGTGCCAGGGGCTCAAATCAGCCCCAGCATTTT. Protein sequence: CASSARGSNQPQHF. The rearrangement uses TRBV6-1 and TRBJ1-5, with D tentatively TRBD1 (6 bases). V lost 4 bases and J 4 bases, leaving 11 bases between the germline ends. This CDR3 is 14 amino acids long. In germline, CDR1 is MNHNS, CDR2 SASEGT.

The rearrangement uses TRBV27 and TRBJ2-1; D might be TRBD2 (6 bases). CDR3 length equals 15 residues. CDR1 is MNHEY and CDR2 is SMNVEV in the germline V gene (reference sequence). V was pared by 3 bases and J by 4 bases, with 13 bases between. The DNA for the CDR3 is TGTGCCAGCAGTTTGCGGGACGGGCAGTACAATGAGCAGTTCTTC. Its protein product is CASSLRDGQYNEQFF.

The chain couples TRBV7-2 to TRBJ2-1, with D unclear. V dropped 5 bases and J dropped 7 bases, with 21 bases sitting between them. The CDR3 is made up of 16 amino acids. Germline CDR1 is SGHTA and CDR2 is FQGNSA. DNA of the CDR3: TGTGCCAGCAGCCCCAAACGGTCACAGCCGGCAAATGAGCAGTTCTTC. It translates to CASSPKRSQPANEQFF.

The rearrangement links TRBV9 to TRBJ1-3, with a weak D call TRBD1 (6 bases). From germline, CDR1 is SGDLS and CDR2 YYNGEE. The CDR3 is 16 residues long. V was shortened by 0 bases and J by 3 bases, with 13 bases between the two germline ends. This CDR3 is CASSVATGGLGNTIYF. The CDR3 DNA is TGTGCCAGCAGCGTAGCTACGGGGGGGCTTGGAAACACCATATATTTT.

The rearrangement uses TRBV5-1 and TRBJ2-6; 7 bases map to TRBD2. From germline, CDR1 is SGHRS and CDR2 YFSETQ. The CDR3 contains 16 residues. With V trimmed by 4 bases and J by 0 bases, 4 bases remained unmatched. The DNA for the CDR3 is TGCGCCAGCAGCCTTACGGGGGGCTCTGGGGCCAACGTCCTGACTTTC. Protein sequence: CASSLTGGSGANVLTF.

The chain links TRBV5-5 to TRBJ2-3, with 14 bases matching TRBD2. CDR3 length: 16 residues. CDR1 is SGHKS, CDR2 YYEKEE, per germline (reference sequence). Losses at the gene ends were 2 bases for V and 6 bases for J; bases not matched to a gene: 5. The CDR3 protein is CASSLGLAGGMDTQYF. CDR3 DNA: TGTGCCAGCAGCTTAGGACTAGCGGGGGGAATGGATACGCAGTATTTT.

This clone has just one count. This sequence joins TRBV19 and TRBJ2-1; 9 bases map to TRBD2. V lost 3 bases to trimming and J lost 12 bases; unmatched junction nucleotides: 12. This CDR3 is 15 amino acids long. The germline V gene encodes CDR1 LNHDA and CDR2 SQIVND (reference sequence). The CDR3 sequence: CASSIRFRSGGRQFF. The CDR3 nucleotides read TGTGCCAGTAGTATTAGGTTCCGAAGCGGGGGGAGGCAGTTCTTC.

This clone came up once. V usage is TRBV7-6 and J usage is TRBJ2-3; D gene ambiguous. Between the trimmed V and J ends, which lost 7 bases and 3 bases, there was a span of 14 bases. The germline gives CDR1 SGHVS, CDR2 FNYEAQ. The length of the CDR3 is 14 residues. CDR3 bases: TGTGCCAGCACCCCAGGCGCAGGAACAGATACGCAGTATTTT. Amino acids: CASTPGAGTDTQYF.

The rearrangement uses TRBV7-3 and TRBJ1-1; TRBD1 is a possible D gene (6 bases). The V end was cut by 5 bases, the J end by 3 bases, with 10 bases between. The CDR3 contains 13 residues. Germline V gene sequence: CDR1 SGHTA, CDR2 FQGTGA. As DNA, the CDR3 is TGTGCCAGCAGCCCACAGGGACACACTGAAGCTTTCTTT. This sequence encodes CASSPQGHTEAFF.

This clone has just a few counts. The V and J genes are TRBV6-6 and TRBJ1-1; 7 bases map to TRBD1. The germline gives CDR1 MNHNY, CDR2 SVGAGI (reference sequence). V dropped 5 bases and J dropped 0; count of bases not matched to a gene: 9. This CDR3 has 16 amino acids. The CDR3 bases are TGTGCCAGCAGTACTCGGACAGGACCCTTGAACACTGAAGCTTTCTTT. It encodes CASSTRTGPLNTEAFF.

This clone was detected a few times. V is TRBV11-2 and J is TRBJ1-1, with 10 bases matching TRBD1. V lost 2 bases to trimming and J lost 9 bases; unmatched junction nucleotides: 6. This CDR3 contains 14 residues. The germline gives CDR1 SGHAT, CDR2 FQNNGV. The CDR3 sequence: CASSLQDRGNQAFF. The DNA of the CDR3 is TGTGCCAGCAGCTTACAGGACAGGGGGAATCAAGCTTTCTTT.

The V gene is TRBV5-6, the J gene TRBJ1-4, with 12 bases identical to TRBD1. Germline values: CDR1 SGHDT, CDR2 YYEEEE. V was clipped by 4 bases and J by 7 bases; unmatched bases: 5. This CDR3 spans 15 amino acids. The chain's CDR3 is CASSRDRGQVEKLFF. In DNA form, the CDR3 reads TGTGCCAGCAGCAGGGACAGGGGGCAGGTTGAAAAACTGTTTTTT.

V is TRBV11-2 and J is TRBJ2-1; no reliable D call. This CDR3 has 14 residues. Trimming cost V 5 bases and J 5 bases, with 13 bases left between them. Germline values: CDR1 SGHAT, CDR2 FQNNGV. Here the CDR3 reads CASSPRQRDNEQFF. The DNA of the CDR3 is TGTGCCAGCAGCCCAAGACAACGAGACAATGAGCAGTTCTTC.

The V call is TRBV30, the J call TRBJ2-7, with TRBD1 as a possible D gene (6 bases). Trimming pared 0 bases from V and 3 bases from J, leaving 12 bases between. Germline CDR1 GTSNPN, CDR2 SVGIG (reference sequence). The CDR3 is made up of 14 amino acids. The CDR3 DNA reads TGTGCCTGGAGTGTATCGGCAGGGGTCTACGAGCAGTACTTC. Its translation: CAWSVSAGVYEQYF.

This clone was recorded a few times. The chain couples TRBV6-5 to TRBJ1-6; the D gene is possibly TRBD1 (5 bases). There are 15 residues in the CDR3. Germline-derived CDR1 and CDR2 are MNHEY and SVGAGI. Trimming pared 6 bases from V and 7 bases from J, leaving 16 bases between. The CDR3 protein is CASSRVGRGNSPLHF. The CDR3, as DNA: TGTGCCAGCAGCCGAGTCGGGAGGGGAAATTCACCCCTCCACTTT.

The genes are TRBV30 and TRBJ2-7; D unclear. The CDR3 runs to 12 residues. Trimming shortened V by 3 bases and J by 5 bases, and 11 bases separated the two germline ends. Germline loops: CDR1 GTSNPN, CDR2 SVGIG (reference sequence). CDR3 in DNA: TGTGCCTGGAGCGCGTCCCCCGACGAGCAGTACTTC. This gives the protein CAWSASPDEQYF.

J is TRBJ2-4 and V is TRBV18; 13 bases fit TRBD2. This CDR3 is 18 amino acids long. With 3 bases clipped from V and 2 bases from J, the junction kept 7 bases outside the gene matches. Germline CDR1 is KGHSH and CDR2 is LQKENI. The CDR3 bases are TGTGCCAGCTCACCCTCCGGGACTAGCGGGGCGACCAAAAACATTCAGTACTTC. This gives the protein CASSPSGTSGATKNIQYF.

The CDR3 loop reads CASSLSQGGYTF. CDR3 bases: TGTGCCAGCAGCTTAAGTCAGGGTGGCTACACCTTC. This rearrangement joins TRBV7-2 to TRBJ1-2, with a tentative D call TRBD1 (5 bases). Trimming left V 2 bases short and J 7 bases short, with 8 bases between. Germline-derived CDR1 and CDR2 are SGHTA and FQGNSA. This CDR3 is 12 amino acids long.

The chain carries TRBV6-5 and TRBJ1-5; D perhaps matches TRBD1 (5 bases). This CDR3 has 16 amino acids. V was trimmed by 0 bases and J by 0 bases, leaving 9 bases between them. CDR1 is MNHEY and CDR2 is SVGAGI in the germline V gene. The CDR3 DNA reads as TGTGCCAGCAGTTACTCCAGGGATCATAGCAATCAGCCCCAGCATTTT. Amino acid sequence: CASSYSRDHSNQPQHF.

V gene TRBV6-5 combines with J gene TRBJ2-7; D might be TRBD2 (7 bases). The CDR3 runs 13 residues. V lost 0 bases and J 6 bases, leaving 9 bases between the germline ends. Germline-derived CDR1 and CDR2 are MNHEY and SVGAGI. CDR3 nucleotides: TGTGCCAGCAGTTACTCGAGGGGGGGCGAGCAGTACTTC. This codes for CASSYSRGGEQYF.

This chain uses TRBV13 with TRBJ2-7, with TRBD1 matching 9 bases. The CDR3 spans 14 residues. Germline trimming cut 5 bases from V and 2 bases from J; bases unmatched to any gene: 4. Germline loops: CDR1 PRHDT, CDR2 FYEKMQ (reference sequence). The CDR3 loop is CASSRTGDPYEQYF. CDR3 nucleotides: TGTGCCAGCAGCCGGACAGGGGACCCCTACGAGCAGTACTTC.

This clone has just one count. The chain couples TRBV6-5 to TRBJ2-1, with TRBD2 as a possible D gene (5 bases). The CDR3 spans 13 residues. Germline V CDR1 and CDR2: MNHEY, SVGAGI. The V gene lost 1 base and the J gene lost 7 bases, with 8 bases spanning the gap. The CDR3 DNA reads TGTGCCAGCAGTTACTTGGGAGATAATGAGCAGTTCTTC. Translated: CASSYLGDNEQFF.

The chain has TRBV18 and TRBJ1-5; 7 bases line up with TRBD1. This CDR3 comprises 13 residues. The junction had 6 bases not matched to a gene; V was cut back by 6 bases and J by 7 bases. The germline CDR1 and CDR2 sequences are KGHSH and LQKENI. The CDR3 DNA reads as TGTGCCAGCTCCCCGACAGGGAACCAGCCCCAGCATTTT. This translates into CASSPTGNQPQHF. The complete variable domain, with remaining parts taken from reference TRBV18 and TRBJ1-5, reads NAGVMQNPRHLVRRRGQEARLRCSPMKGHSHVYWYRQLPEEGLKFMVYLQKENIIDESGMPKERFSAEFPKEGPSILRIQQVVRGDSAAYFCASSPTGNQPQHFGDGTRLSIL.

The V gene is TRBV5-6, the J gene TRBJ2-3, with D possibly being TRBD2 (5 bases). V lost 4 bases and J lost 5, with 17 bases in between. The length of the CDR3 is 15 residues. In germline, CDR1 is SGHDT, CDR2 YYEEEE. The CDR3 DNA follows: TGTGCCAGCAGCCCCTACGGGGATTTAGGAGATACGCAGTATTTT. As protein: CASSPYGDLGDTQYF. The full variable domain, in which reference TRBV5-6 and TRBJ2-3 provide the parts outside the CDR3, is DAGVTQSPTHLIKTRGQQVTLRCSPKSGHDTVSWYQQALGQGPQFIFQYYEEEERQRGNFPDRFSGHQFPNYSSELNVNALLLGDSALYLCASSPYGDLGDTQYFGPGTRLTVL.

The chain uses TRBV21-1 and TRBJ2-5; the D call of TRBD2 is as the table states it, not checked on the DNA. TRBV21-1 represents a pseudogene. The CDR3 consists of 15 residues. This CDR3 is CASKLRSTGEETQYF. Written as DNA, the CDR3 is TGTGCCAGCAAGCTCAGGTCAACCGGGGAAGAGACCCAGTACTTC.